The rows below give T cell receptor beta chains drawn from one sample of a study of vaccination effects on CD4 cells after COVID-19. These receptors' targets are unknown. Method: immunoSEQ multiplex PCR; TCRdb's copy keeps in-frame clones and lacks some. The sample includes about 79,000 clones, approximately 74% of them seen just once. Sequences were derived from CD4+ T cells from PBMCs cultured with HCoV-229E spike peptides, sampled before COVID-19 vaccination. All receptors come from a human donor who received a COVID-19 vaccine. Both conserved end residues are part of each CDR3. A D gene is named only where the DNA matches it firmly. For some rows the clone size is stated as once, few or many, or as a class when expanded; others skip it.

J gene,V gene,D gene,clone size,CDR3 protein,CDR3 DNA
TRBJ2-5,TRBV7-2,TRBD2,-,CASSLSRGWETQYF,TGTGCCAGCAGCTTATCGCGGGGGTGGGAGACCCAGTACTTC
TRBJ1-5,TRBV19,-,-,CARDNRESIQPQHF,TGTGCCAGAGACAACAGGGAATCCATCCAGCCCCAGCATTTT
TRBJ2-3,TRBV15,TRBD2,-,CATSRTLAGGGDTQYF,TGTGCCACCAGCAGGACACTAGCGGGGGGCGGGGATACGCAGTATTTT
TRBJ1-5,TRBV6-1,TRBD1,-,CASSGGTGFMPSNQPQHF,TGTGCCAGCAGTGGAGGGACAGGGTTTATGCCTAGCAATCAGCCCCAGCATTTT
TRBJ1-4,TRBV20-1,-,-,CSATAGEKLFF,TGCAGTGCCACGGCGGGCGAAAAACTGTTTTTT
TRBJ2-5,TRBV18,TRBD1,-,CASSTDRIETQYF,TGTGCCAGCTCAACGGACAGGATCGAGACCCAGTACTTC
TRBJ2-5,TRBV4-1,TRBD2,-,CASSHPVGGGAWGETQYF,TGCGCCAGCAGCCACCCCGTTGGCGGGGGGGCCTGGGGGGAGACCCAGTACTTC
TRBJ1-6,TRBV28,TRBD1,-,CASSSPTGARSPLHF,TGTGCCAGCAGTTCACCAACAGGGGCGCGGTCACCCCTCCACTTT
TRBJ1-2,TRBV7-9,TRBD1,few,CASAGGNGYTF,TGTGCCAGCGCAGGGGGTAATGGCTACACCTTC
TRBJ2-1,TRBV5-1,TRBD2,-,CASSPHPGLAGGLSSYNEQFF,TGCGCCAGCAGCCCGCATCCGGGACTAGCGGGGGGGTTAAGCTCCTACAATGAGCAGTTCTTC
TRBJ1-2,TRBV24-1,TRBD1,once,CATSDPGTGGGGGYTF,TGTGCCACCAGTGACCCCGGGACAGGGGGCGGCGGTGGCTACACCTTC
TRBJ2-1,TRBV25-1,-,once,CASIGGGYNEQFF,TGTGCCAGCATCGGTGGAGGGTACAATGAGCAGTTCTTC
TRBJ1-3,TRBV14,TRBD1,-,CASSRGTGQGSGNTIYF,TGTGCCAGCAGCCGGGGAACGGGACAGGGGTCTGGAAACACCATATATTTT
TRBJ1-1,TRBV12-3/TRBV12-4,-,-,CATYTGLNTEAFF,TGTGCCACCTACACAGGGCTGAACACTGAAGCTTTCTTT
TRBJ1-2,TRBV18,TRBD1,few,CASSPSQGGDYGYTF,TGTGCCAGCTCACCGTCTCAGGGGGGGGACTATGGCTACACCTTC
TRBJ1-1,TRBV28,-,-,CASSNEIWKDTEAFF,TGTGCCAGCAGTAATGAGATATGGAAGGACACTGAAGCTTTCTTT
TRBJ2-5,TRBV15,-,-,CATSRGGAPPEETQYF,TGTGCCACCAGCAGGGGGGGGGCTCCCCCCGAGGAGACCCAGTACTTC
TRBJ2-1,TRBV2,-,-,CASWDNGEQFF,TGTGCCAGCTGGGATAACGGTGAGCAGTTCTTC
TRBJ1-1,TRBV5-1,-,-,CASSYTGTVGTEAFF,TGCGCCAGCAGCTACACAGGGACGGTCGGAACTGAAGCTTTCTTT
TRBJ2-6,TRBV11-2,TRBD1,-,CASSPDRGLGANVLTF,TGTGCCAGCAGCCCAGACAGGGGGCTCGGGGCCAACGTCCTGACTTTC
TRBJ2-3,TRBV24-1,-,-,CATSDRKSPRTDTQYF,TGTGCCACCAGTGACCGAAAATCACCTCGCACAGATACGCAGTATTTT
TRBJ2-5,TRBV3-1/TRBV3-2,TRBD1,-,CATAPGTEKETQYF,TGTGCCACCGCGCCCGGGACAGAAAAAGAGACCCAGTACTTC
TRBJ2-2,TRBV7-8,-,-,CASSFKQGRRGELFF,TGTGCCAGCAGCTTTAAACAGGGCAGACGCGGGGAGCTGTTTTTT
TRBJ1-2,TRBV28,-,-,CASKEGPRGGYTF,TGTGCCAGCAAAGAGGGACCCCGCGGTGGCTACACCTTC
TRBJ2-4,TRBV24-1,-,-,CATSDSRGQSPKNIQYF,TGTGCCACCAGTGATTCCCGAGGACAATCCCCCAAAAACATTCAGTACTTC
TRBJ2-5,TRBV5-1,-,-,CASSRARGSKTQYF,TGCGCCAGCAGCCGGGCCCGGGGCTCGAAGACCCAGTACTTC
TRBJ2-5,TRBV19,-,once,CASSIRNWADPQETQYF,TGTGCCAGTAGTATAAGAAACTGGGCAGATCCCCAAGAGACCCAGTACTTC
TRBJ2-2,TRBV4-1,-,few,CASSATGTANTGELFF,TGCGCCAGCAGCGCTACCGGGACGGCTAACACCGGGGAGCTGTTTTTT
TRBJ2-5,TRBV4-2,-,-,CASSPSPGYGETQYF,TGTGCCAGCAGCCCCTCTCCTGGATACGGGGAGACCCAGTACTTC
TRBJ1-6,TRBV3-1/TRBV3-2,TRBD1,-,CASSPGTVRNSPLHF,TGTGCCAGCAGCCCGGGGACAGTCAGAAATTCACCCCTCCACTTT
TRBJ1-1,TRBV11-1,-,few,CASSGEGTEAFF,TGTGCCAGCAGCGGGGAGGGAACTGAAGCTTTCTTT
TRBJ1-1,TRBV19,-,-,CATSETGRTEAFF,TGTGCCACTTCGGAGACAGGACGAACTGAAGCTTTCTTT
TRBJ2-1,TRBV11-2,TRBD1,-,CASSFPGQGTHNEQFF,TGTGCCAGCAGCTTTCCGGGACAGGGGACCCACAATGAGCAGTTCTTC
TRBJ1-2,TRBV7-8,TRBD1,-,CASSRPGQGGGYTF,TGTGCCAGCAGCAGACCGGGACAGGGGGGTGGCTACACCTTC
TRBJ1-3,TRBV20-1,-,-,CSASRGNTIYF,TGCAGTGCTTCCAGGGGAAACACCATATATTTT
TRBJ1-1,TRBV13,-,-,CASSLRDKNTEAFF,TGTGCCAGCAGCCTCCGGGACAAAAACACTGAAGCTTTCTTT